Each of the 13 T cell receptor beta chains below was sequenced from the same sample in a study of blood T cells in healthy people across ages. Next came a second PCR, run for about 6 to 12 cycles, which used a sample-barcoded 5' primer along with a J-beta primer mix. One entry per CDR3 protein results from TCRdb running MiXCR on the 5' RACE reads. In the table there are 650,000 to 950,000 distinct CDR3 sequences, roughly 44% of which are singletons. Sequencing was carried out using blood. These receptors were taken from a man aged 55-75 years in good health.

In DNA form, the CDR3 reads TGTGCCAGCAACGAAGGGGGGTTGACCGGGGAGCTGTTTTTT. Its translation is CASNEGGLTGELFF. V is TRBV9 and J is TRBJ2-2; D tentatively fits TRBD1 or TRBD2 (6 bases each). The CDR3 sequence is 14 residues long. The V end lost 6 bases, the J end lost 5 bases, and 14 bases lay between the germline ends. Germline CDR1 SGDLS, CDR2 YYNGEE.

This clonotype was detected many times. The chain combines TRBV5-1 with TRBJ2-1; D remains ambiguous. The CDR3 has 12 residues. The germline V and J ends were trimmed by 0 bases and 6 bases, with 4 bases remaining between them. Looked up from germline, CDR1 is SGHRS and CDR2 is YFSETQ. As DNA, the CDR3 is TGCGCCAGCAGCTTGGGATCCAATGAGCAGTTCTTC. It is translated as CASSLGSNEQFF.

A word on this clonotype: Just one base apart from a much larger clone, this may be a read error. The chain couples TRBV20-1 to TRBJ2-1; D assignment may be TRBD1 or TRBD2 (6 bases each). The CDR3 spans 16 residues. Trimming stripped 5 bases from V and 5 bases from J, with 22 bases between. Germline V gives CDR1 DFQATT, CDR2 SNEGSKA (reference sequence). DNA of the CDR3: TGCAGTGCTTGGGGGCCGGGGCGAGCGGGCAACAATGAGCAGTTCTTC. This encodes CSAWGPGRAGNNEQFF.

The chain uses TRBV10-3 and TRBJ2-1; 10 bases map to TRBD1. After removal of 5 bases from V and 10 bases from J, the junction contained 14 bases not matched to a gene. The CDR3 sequence is 16 residues long. Germline assignment: CDR1 ENHRY and CDR2 SYGVKD. The CDR3 DNA reads TGTGCCATCAGTCGGGACAGGGGTTTCTCTTCCTACGAGCAGTTCTTC. Translated: CAISRDRGFSSYEQFF.

This chain joins TRBV24-1 and TRBJ2-7, with 11 bases lining up with TRBD1. The CDR3 contains 16 residues. With 3 bases clipped from V and 7 bases from J, the junction kept 10 bases outside the gene matches. Germline V CDR1 and CDR2: KGHDR, SFDVKD. CDR3 loop: CATSDTTGQGAREQYF. CDR3 bases: TGTGCCACCAGTGATACTACCGGACAGGGGGCAAGAGAGCAGTACTTC.

A word on this clonotype: This could be a read error, since a much larger clone is one nucleotide away. The chain joins TRBV10-3 to TRBJ2-1; 12 nucleotides agree with TRBD2. The germline CDR1 and CDR2 sequences are ENHRY and SYGVKD. CDR3 length equals 19 residues. V lost 1 base and J lost 10; bases outside the gene matches: 17. Here the CDR3 DNA reads TGTGCCATCAGTGAGTGGGCTAGCGGGGGGGCCTCCCCTTTCAAGGAGCAGTTCTTC. Amino acids: CAISEWASGGASPFKEQFF.

This rearrangement joins TRBV5-6 to TRBJ1-1; TRBD1 is a possible D gene (5 bases). V lost 2 bases, J lost 1 base, and 9 bases lay in between. The length of the CDR3 is 14 residues. From germline, CDR1 is SGHDT and CDR2 YYEEEE. Written as DNA, the CDR3 is TGTGCCAGCAGCTTCCGGGGCACGAACACTGAAGCTTTCTTT. This translates into CASSFRGTNTEAFF.

This clonotype was seen a few times. The chain links TRBV6-5 to TRBJ2-5; possibly TRBD1 for D (5 bases). CDR3 length: 15 residues. Germline values: CDR1 MNHEY, CDR2 SVGAGI. V gave up 4 bases and J gave up 3 bases, with 15 bases separating them. The CDR3 is CASSSHGPGKETQYF. In DNA form, the CDR3 reads TGTGCCAGCAGTTCCCACGGTCCAGGGAAAGAGACCCAGTACTTC.

V usage is TRBV4-3 and J usage is TRBJ2-7; 7 bases are shared with TRBD1. After removal of 0 bases from V and 5 bases from J, the junction contained 7 bases not matched to a gene. This CDR3 has 15 residues. The germline V gene encodes CDR1 LGHNA and CDR2 YSLEER. The CDR3 DNA reads as TGCGCCAGCAGCCAAGATACAGGGGACCTCAACGAGCAGTACTTC. It translates to CASSQDTGDLNEQYF.

The table lists this clonotype with a few counts. This may stem from a read error, because a much larger clone lies one nucleotide away. The chain links TRBV5-1 to TRBJ1-2; D might be TRBD1 (6 bases). Trimming took 4 bases from V and 4 from J, leaving 11 bases between them. Germline V gives CDR1 SGHRS, CDR2 YFSETQ. This CDR3 comprises 13 residues. CDR3 residues: CASSPGDTYGYTF. CDR3 nucleotides: TGCGCCAGCAGCCCTGGGGACACCTATGGCTACACCTTC.

The gene calls are TRBV6-1 and TRBJ2-7; D unresolved. The CDR3 is 11 residues long. V was clipped by 3 bases and J by 7 bases, with 7 bases between them. CDR1 and CDR2 (germline): MNHNS, SASEGT. The CDR3 bases are TGTGCCAGCAGTGACGTCAGAGAGCAGTACTTC. It specifies CASSDVREQYF.

The rearrangement uses TRBV20-1 and TRBJ2-1; D may match TRBD1 or TRBD2 (6 bases each). CDR3 length equals 13 residues. Trimming removed 1 base at V and 13 bases at J, with 17 bases between. CDR1 is DFQATT and CDR2 is SNEGSKA in the germline V gene (reference sequence). CDR3 coding DNA: TGCAGTGCTAGAGCCGGGGGCTTGAAATTCCAGTTCTTC. Its translation is CSARAGGLKFQFF.

J is TRBJ2-1 and V is TRBV12-3 or TRBV12-4; D ambiguous. The CDR3 is 14 amino acids. Trimming pared 3 bases from V and 7 bases from J, leaving 13 bases between. CDR3 bases: TGTGCCAGCAGTTTTAGGGTATCCTGGAATGAGCAGTTCTTC. Its protein is CASSFRVSWNEQFF.